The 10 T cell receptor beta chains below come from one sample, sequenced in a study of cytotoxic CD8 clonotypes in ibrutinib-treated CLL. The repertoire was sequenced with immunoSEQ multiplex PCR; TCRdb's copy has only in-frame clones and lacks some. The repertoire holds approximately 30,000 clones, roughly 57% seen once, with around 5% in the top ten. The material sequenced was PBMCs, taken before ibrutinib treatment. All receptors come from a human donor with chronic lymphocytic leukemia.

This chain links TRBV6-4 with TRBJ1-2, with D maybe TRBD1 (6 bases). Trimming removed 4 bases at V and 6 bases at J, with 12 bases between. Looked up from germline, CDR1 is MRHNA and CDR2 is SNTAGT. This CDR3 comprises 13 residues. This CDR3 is CASSAQGGDGYTF. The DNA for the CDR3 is TGTGCCAGCAGTGCGCAAGGGGGAGATGGCTACACCTTC.

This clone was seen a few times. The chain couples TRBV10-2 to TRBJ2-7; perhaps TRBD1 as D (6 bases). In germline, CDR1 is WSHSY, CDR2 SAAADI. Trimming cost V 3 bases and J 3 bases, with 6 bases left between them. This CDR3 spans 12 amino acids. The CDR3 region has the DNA TGCGCCAGCAGTGAAGGGGGCTACGAGCAGTACTTC. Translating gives CASSEGGYEQYF.

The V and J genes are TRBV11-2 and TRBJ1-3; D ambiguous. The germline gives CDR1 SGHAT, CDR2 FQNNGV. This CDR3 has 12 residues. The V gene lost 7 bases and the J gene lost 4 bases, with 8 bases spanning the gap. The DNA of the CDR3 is TGTGCCAGCAACCTTCTGGGAAACACCATATATTTT. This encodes CASNLLGNTIYF.

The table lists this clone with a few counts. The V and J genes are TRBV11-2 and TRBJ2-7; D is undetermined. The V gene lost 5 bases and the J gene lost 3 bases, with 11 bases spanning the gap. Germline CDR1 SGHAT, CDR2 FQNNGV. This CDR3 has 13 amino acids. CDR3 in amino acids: CASSQGRIYEQYF. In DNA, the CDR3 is TGTGCCAGCAGCCAAGGACGGATCTACGAGCAGTACTTC.

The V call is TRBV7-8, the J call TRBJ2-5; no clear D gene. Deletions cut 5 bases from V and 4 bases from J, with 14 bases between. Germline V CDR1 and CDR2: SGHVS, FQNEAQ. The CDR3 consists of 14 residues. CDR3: CASSLGSLGETQYF. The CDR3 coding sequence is TGTGCCAGCAGCCTAGGATCGCTGGGAGAGACCCAGTACTTC.

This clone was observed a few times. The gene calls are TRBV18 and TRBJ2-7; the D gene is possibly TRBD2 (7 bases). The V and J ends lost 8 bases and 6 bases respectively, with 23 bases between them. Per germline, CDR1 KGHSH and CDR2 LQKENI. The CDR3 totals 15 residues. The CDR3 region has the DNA TGTGCCAGCAACCAAGGGCCAGGGGAGGGGTCCGAGCAGTACTTC. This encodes CASNQGPGEGSEQYF.

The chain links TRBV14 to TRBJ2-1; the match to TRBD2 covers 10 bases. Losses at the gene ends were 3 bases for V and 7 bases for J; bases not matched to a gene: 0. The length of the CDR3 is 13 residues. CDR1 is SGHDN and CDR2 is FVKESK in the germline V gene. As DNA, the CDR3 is TGTGCCAGCAGCCAGACTAGCGGGAATGAGCAGTTCTTC. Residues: CASSQTSGNEQFF.

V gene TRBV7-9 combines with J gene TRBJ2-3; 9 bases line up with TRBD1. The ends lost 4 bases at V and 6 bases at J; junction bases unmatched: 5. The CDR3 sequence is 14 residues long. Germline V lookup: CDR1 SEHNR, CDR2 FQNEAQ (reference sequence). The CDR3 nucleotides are TGTGCCAGCAGCTCGGACAGGGGAACCGATACGCAGTATTTT. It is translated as CASSSDRGTDTQYF.

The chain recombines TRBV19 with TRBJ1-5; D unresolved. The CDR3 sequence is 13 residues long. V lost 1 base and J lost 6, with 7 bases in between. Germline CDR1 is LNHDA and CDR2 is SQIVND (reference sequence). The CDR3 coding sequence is TGTGCCAGTAGTATAGTGGGTGCTCAGCCCCAGCATTTT. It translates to CASSIVGAQPQHF.

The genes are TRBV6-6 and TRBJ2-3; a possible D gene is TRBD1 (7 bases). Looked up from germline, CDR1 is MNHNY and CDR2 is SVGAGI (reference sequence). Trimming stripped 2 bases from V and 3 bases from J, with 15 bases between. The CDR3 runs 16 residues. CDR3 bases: TGTGCCAGCAGTTACGCAGGAGGGGGCGGAACAGATACGCAGTATTTT. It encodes CASSYAGGGGTDTQYF.